Below are 6 T cell receptor beta chains sequenced from a single sample in a study of blood T cell repertoires in COVID-19. Assay: immunoSEQ multiplex PCR; the TCRdb copy retains only in-frame clones and omits some. The table has about 170,000 clones, 70% to 90% seen once. Sequenced input: peripheral blood. Receptors originate from a man older than 75 with COVID-19, enrolled during active disease.

The V call is TRBV3-1 (or the pseudogene TRBV3-2), the J call TRBJ2-7, with 9 bases that match TRBD1. CDR1 LGHDT and CDR2 YNNKEL come from the germline V gene (reference sequence). The CDR3 extends over 16 amino acids. V shed 3 bases, J shed 5 bases, and the junction held 11 bases outside the gene matches. In DNA, the CDR3 is TGTGCCAGCAGCCACCGAAGGACAGGGGTTTCGGACGAGCAGTACTTC. It codes for CASSHRRTGVSDEQYF.

The chain recombines TRBV4-3 with TRBJ1-6, with 8 bases matching TRBD1. V shed 1 base, J shed 6 bases, and the junction held 11 bases outside the gene matches. The CDR3 length is 18 residues. Germline CDR1 and CDR2: LGHNA and YSLEER. The CDR3 bases are TGCGCCAGCAGCCAAGTTAAGAGTCGGGACAGGACTAATTCACCCCTCCACTTT. The encoded protein is CASSQVKSRDRTNSPLHF.

The chain joins TRBV28 to TRBJ2-6; 7 bases align to TRBD1. Unmatched junction bases numbered 10, after V lost 5 bases and J lost 0 bases. The CDR3 consists of 18 residues. The germline gives CDR1 MDHEN, CDR2 SYDVKM. In DNA form, the CDR3 reads TGTGCCAGCAGTCCTCGGACAGGTTATAGCTCTGGGGCCAACGTCCTGACTTTC. Translating it yields CASSPRTGYSSGANVLTF.

This chain links TRBV7-2 with TRBJ2-7, with 9 bases aligning to TRBD2. Germline CDR1 SGHTA, CDR2 FQGNSA. V lost 4 bases to trimming and J lost 4 bases; unmatched junction nucleotides: 8. CDR3 length equals 15 residues. The CDR3, as DNA: TGTGCCAGCAGCTCCGGACTAGCGTCGGGATACGAGCAGTACTTC. This sequence encodes CASSSGLASGYEQYF.

The V gene is TRBV6-5, the J gene TRBJ1-1; 8 bases fit TRBD1. The trim removed 0 bases at V and 3 bases at J, leaving 6 bases unmatched. The CDR3 sequence is 16 residues long. Germline V gene lookup returns CDR1 MNHEY and CDR2 SVGAGI. The CDR3 reads CASSYSAGGADTEAFF. The CDR3 coding sequence is TGTGCCAGCAGTTACTCCGCAGGGGGCGCCGACACTGAAGCTTTCTTT.

The rearrangement uses TRBV9 and TRBJ1-2; 9 bases map to TRBD1. Trimming at V came to 5 bases and at J to 4 bases, leaving 9 bases not matched to a gene. This CDR3 is built from 15 residues. The germline CDR1 and CDR2 sequences are SGDLS and YYNGEE. This CDR3 is CASSSGTGFPYGYTF. The CDR3 DNA reads as TGTGCCAGCAGTTCCGGGACAGGGTTTCCCTATGGCTACACCTTC.